This TCR beta chain appears in the sequencing data of a study of shared clonotypes between healthy human individuals. About the research overall: Per donor, three plates held CD4 naive cells, three held CD4 memory, two held CD8 naive and one held CD8 memory.

Trimming shortened V by 4 bases and J by 1 base, and 8 bases separated the two germline ends. The CDR3 spans 13 residues. CDR1 SGHDT and CDR2 YYEEEE come from the germline V gene. The deep-level immunoSEQ assay was used. Profiling relied on immunoSEQ multiplex PCR, and the TCRdb table lists in-frame clones only, not all of them. This sample yields roughly 2.2 million clones, of which 90% to 95% are seen a single time; 0.3% to 0.4% belongs to the top ten. Findings and limits, study-wide: Estimated richness values were generally larger in naive subsets than in memory subsets. Between a handful of donors, naive CD4 clonotypes were shared at a level of about 5%.

Concerning this clone: The target antigen is unknown.

V usage is TRBV5-6 and J usage is TRBJ1-1; possibly TRBD1 for D (5 bases). This clonotype originated in a man between 18 and 29 years old in good health. Some clones in this sample may be carry-over from other donors' samples. The material sequenced was naive CD4+ T cells from PBMCs. The sample's subset: CD45RA+ positively selected. The CDR3 here is CASSTQGNTEAFF. The CDR3 region has the DNA TGTGCCAGCAGCACCCAGGGGAACACTGAAGCTTTCTTT.